Listed below are T cell receptor beta chains from one sample, sequenced in a study of Graves' ophthalmopathy and Graves' hyperthyroidism. TCRdb analysed the multiplex PCR reads with MiXCR anew, one entry per CDR3 protein. Seen here are about 48,000 distinct CDR3 sequences, 50% to 65% observed once, and the top ten hold approximately 23%. Sequenced sample: peripheral blood. The source is an adult man with Graves' ophthalmopathy. The CDR3 runs from the conserved cysteine through the conserved F or W. D genes are given only for firm matches. For some rows the clone size is stated as once, few or many, or as a class when expanded; others skip it.

>once|TRBJ1-2|TRBV9|NA
TGTGCCAGCAGCCCACTCCCGGGGGGCTACACCTTC
CASSPLPGGYTF
>NA|TRBJ2-3|TRBV24-1|TRBD2
TGTGCCACCAGTGATGGGGGGGTGGGTGGAGATACGCAGTATTTT
CATSDGGVGGDTQYF
>NA|TRBJ1-5|TRBV24-1|NA
TGTACCACCAGCGATTTGGAATGGTTGACGGGGGTCGAGCCCCAGCATTTT
CTTSDLEWLTGVEPQHF
>NA|TRBJ1-5|TRBV2|NA
TGTGCCAGCAAGGCGAGAGGGTCAACTAGCAATCAGCCCCAGCATTTT
CASKARGSTSNQPQHF
>NA|TRBJ2-5|TRBV7-2|TRBD2
TGTGCCAGCAGCTCAGGACTAGCGGTGAGAGAGACCCAGTACTTC
CASSSGLAVRETQYF
>once|TRBJ2-7|TRBV20-1|TRBD1
TGCAGTGCACCCCCGGGACAGGGATCCTACGAGCAGTACTTC
CSAPPGQGSYEQYF
>many|TRBJ2-3|TRBV11-2|NA
TGTGCCAGCAGCTTCCTTCAGGGGGGTCAGTATTTT
CASSFLQGGQYF
>NA|TRBJ1-4|TRBV20-1|TRBD1
TGCAGTGCTAGGGCTACGACAGGGTTGGGGAATGAAAAACTGTTTTTT
CSARATTGLGNEKLFF
>many|TRBJ1-1|TRBV2|NA
TGTGCCAGCAGATTTTTGGAACAGGGTGAAGCTTTCTTT
CASRFLEQGEAFF
>NA|TRBJ2-5|TRBV10-3|TRBD2
TGTGCCATTAGTGTCGGTAGCGGGGGGGATGGAGAGACCCAGTACTTC
CAISVGSGGDGETQYF
>once|TRBJ2-5|TRBV24-1|TRBD1
TGTGCCACCAGTGACCGGGACAGGGCAGAGACCCAGTACTTC
CATSDRDRAETQYF
>many|TRBJ2-3|TRBV24-1|NA
TGTGCCACCGCGAAGCGGGCCTTTACCTCTAGCACAGATACGCAGTATTTT
CATAKRAFTSSTDTQYF
>many|TRBJ2-7|TRBV12-3/TRBV12-4|TRBD1
TGTGCCAGCAGTTTAAGGGGGACAGGAGACGAGCAGTACTTC
CASSLRGTGDEQYF
>few|TRBJ2-7|TRBV19|TRBD1
TGTGCCACCTCACTGGGACAGACGTACGAGCAGTACTTC
CATSLGQTYEQYF
>NA|TRBJ2-5|TRBV7-8|TRBD2
TGTGCCAGCCCAATAGCGGGGGGGCAAAGAGAGACCCAGTACTTC
CASPIAGGQRETQYF
>many|TRBJ2-7|TRBV20-1|NA
TGCAGTGCTGGCGGACTACAGTCCTACGGGCAGTACTTC
CSAGGLQSYGQYF
>NA|TRBJ2-3|TRBV2|TRBD2
TGTGCCAGCAAGCGACTAGCGGGCTCCTTTGGGGGGGATACGCAGTATTTT
CASKRLAGSFGGDTQYF
>NA|TRBJ2-1|TRBV11-2|NA
TGTGCCAGCAGCCGCAGGGGCGGTGAGCAGTTCTTC
CASSRRGGEQFF
>NA|TRBJ2-3|TRBV9|TRBD2
TGTGCCAGCAAACCGCAACTAGCGGGAGGCCCAGATACGCAGTATTTT
CASKPQLAGGPDTQYF
>medium-sized|TRBJ2-3|TRBV5-5|NA
TGTGCCAGCAGCTCGACCCAAATAAGCGGCACAGATACGCAGTATTTT
CASSSTQISGTDTQYF
>NA|TRBJ1-3|TRBV7-2|NA
TGTGCCAGCAGCCTCATGTGGGGGGCAACGTCCAAGACTGGAAACACCATATATTTT
CASSLMWGATSKTGNTIYF
>many|TRBJ1-1|TRBV5-1|NA
TGCGCCAGCAGCTTAGCCATCGGGGGGGAAGCTTTCTTT
CASSLAIGGEAFF
>NA|TRBJ2-3|TRBV5-4|NA
TGTGCCAGCAGCTTAGGGTTCGCAGATACGCAGTATTTT
CASSLGFADTQYF
>NA|TRBJ1-5|TRBV19|TRBD1
TGTGCCAGTAGTAATTACGGGACAGTTAATCAGCCCCAGCATTTT
CASSNYGTVNQPQHF
>once|TRBJ2-1|TRBV5-4|NA
TGTGCCAGCAGCTTGCAAGACAGAGACAATGAGCAGTTCTTC
CASSLQDRDNEQFF
>NA|TRBJ2-7|TRBV28|TRBD1
TGTGCCAGCAGACCTACAGGGGGAGCCTACGAGCAGTACTTC
CASRPTGGAYEQYF
>few|TRBJ2-7|TRBV20-1|NA
TGCAGTGCTAGAGCAGGGGCTCTTTCCTACGAGCAGTACTTC
CSARAGALSYEQYF
>NA|TRBJ2-6|TRBV5-1|NA
TGCGCCAGCAGCTTTGGGGCAGGGGACAACGTCCTGACTTTC
CASSFGAGDNVLTF
>NA|TRBJ2-7|TRBV7-9|TRBD1
TGTGCCAGCAGCTCAGGGGGACAGGGCTACGAGCAGTACTTC
CASSSGGQGYEQYF
>NA|TRBJ2-7|TRBV19|TRBD2
TGTGCCAGTAGTAAAGCGACTAGCAGTCCCTACGAGCAGTACTTC
CASSKATSSPYEQYF
>many|TRBJ2-1|TRBV5-5|NA
TGTGCCAGCAGCTCAGGCCCTTCACACAATGAGCAGTTCTTC
CASSSGPSHNEQFF
>NA|TRBJ2-3|TRBV5-5|NA
TGTGCCAGCAGCTCGACCCAGATAAGCGGCACAGGTACGCAGTATTTT
CASSSTQISGTGTQYF
>NA|TRBJ2-7|TRBV5-1|TRBD2
TGCGCCAGCAGCCGTGCGGGGGAATCAGCCTACGAGCAGTACTTC
CASSRAGESAYEQYF
>NA|TRBJ1-5|TRBV7-3|NA
TGTGCCAGCAGCTCCCTCGGGGGTCAGCCCCAGCATTTT
CASSSLGGQPQHF
>many|TRBJ2-7|TRBV5-6|NA
TGTGCCAGCAGAGTAACAGGGCGCTCCTACGAGCAGTACTTC
CASRVTGRSYEQYF
>medium-sized|TRBJ2-7|TRBV7-6|TRBD2
TGTGCCAGCACCAAGGGACTAGCGGGGGAGCAGTACTTC
CASTKGLAGEQYF
>many|TRBJ2-1|TRBV6-1|NA
TGTGCCAGCAGTGAAGATCCCGACCTCAATGAGCAGTTCTTC
CASSEDPDLNEQFF
>once|TRBJ1-2|TRBV20-1|NA
TGCAGTGCTAGTCCCCGGAGGGCGCGTGGCTACACCTTC
CSASPRRARGYTF
>many|TRBJ2-1|TRBV4-2|TRBD2
TGTGCCAGCAGCCAAGAACCCCTCCCGCTCAGCGGGGGCCGGGATGAGCAGTTCTTC
CASSQEPLPLSGGRDEQFF
>many|TRBJ1-2|TRBV6-1|NA
TGTGCCAGCAGTGAAAGAGGACGTATGGGCGGCTACACCTTC
CASSERGRMGGYTF
>NA|TRBJ1-5|TRBV24-1|NA
TGTGCCACCAGTGGTTTAGGGCTAGCGGGGATACAGACCCAGCATTTT
CATSGLGLAGIQTQHF
>NA|TRBJ2-7|TRBV12-3/TRBV12-4|NA
TGTGCCAGCAGTTCCAACTTTGCCGGGAGCGAGCGGTACTTC
CASSSNFAGSERYF
>once|TRBJ1-1|TRBV7-3|TRBD1
TGTGCCAGCAGCTTGGCGGGACAGGGGGCGAAAACTTTCTTT
CASSLAGQGAKTFF
>many|TRBJ2-5|TRBV19|TRBD1
TGTGCCAGTAGTATAGGAGTGACAGGGCTAGAGACCCAGTACTTC
CASSIGVTGLETQYF
>NA|TRBJ2-5|TRBV7-7|TRBD2
TGTGCTAGCAGCTTAGGTAGCGGGCAAGAGACCCAGTACTTC
CASSLGSGQETQYF
>many|TRBJ2-2|TRBV12-3/TRBV12-4|TRBD2
TGTGCCAGCGGGCGGGGGGGAGGGCCTTTGATGGAGCTGTTTTTT
CASGRGGGPLMELFF
>many|TRBJ2-3|TRBV4-1|NA
TGCGCCAGCAGTCAGACAGATTCCACAGATACGCAGTATTTT
CASSQTDSTDTQYF
>once|TRBJ2-1|TRBV2|TRBD2
TGTGCCGTACTAGCGGGGGCTGACACCGGGGAGCAGTTCTTC
CAVLAGADTGEQFF
>NA|TRBJ2-2|TRBV11-3|TRBD1
TGTGCCAGCAGCTTAGGGCTTCCGGGACAGGGGAACACCGGGGAGCTGTTTTTT
CASSLGLPGQGNTGELFF
>NA|TRBJ1-3|TRBV24-1|NA
TGTGCCAGCTCACCACCGGGCAGCCACCTCTCTGGAAACACCATATATTTT
CASSPPGSHLSGNTIYF
>NA|TRBJ1-4|TRBV18|NA
TGTGCCAGCTCACCATTGGGCACCCCGACCGGGGAACTGTTTTTT
CASSPLGTPTGELFF
>NA|TRBJ1-1|TRBV7-9|NA
TGTGCCAGCAGCTTAACGGAGCTGAACACTGAAGCTTTCTTT
CASSLTELNTEAFF
>NA|TRBJ1-2|TRBV19|NA
TGTGCCAGTATTTCCACGACCTCGAACTATGGCTACACCTTC
CASISTTSNYGYTF
>few|TRBJ2-7|TRBV5-6|NA
TGTGCCAGCAGCTTGGAAGGAGGAGTGTCCTACGAGCAGTACTTC
CASSLEGGVSYEQYF
>many|TRBJ2-3|TRBV5-8|NA
TGTGCCAGCAGCCTCGGGGCAGGGAGGACAGATACGCAGTATTTT
CASSLGAGRTDTQYF
>NA|TRBJ1-2|TRBV2|NA
TGTGCCAGCAGGGGAACAGACAATGGCTACACCTTC
CASRGTDNGYTF
>NA|TRBJ2-3|TRBV9|NA
TGCGCCAGCAGCGTAGGTTGGCGGGCAAGCACAGATACACAGTATTTT
CASSVGWRASTDTQYF
>few|TRBJ2-7|TRBV7-9|NA
TGTGCCAGCAGACGAACAGATTCCTACGAGCAGTACTTC
CASRRTDSYEQYF
>NA|TRBJ2-5|TRBV4-2|TRBD2
TGTGCCAGCAGCCAAGAATCCGGGACTAGCGAGACACAGTACTTC
CASSQESGTSETQYF